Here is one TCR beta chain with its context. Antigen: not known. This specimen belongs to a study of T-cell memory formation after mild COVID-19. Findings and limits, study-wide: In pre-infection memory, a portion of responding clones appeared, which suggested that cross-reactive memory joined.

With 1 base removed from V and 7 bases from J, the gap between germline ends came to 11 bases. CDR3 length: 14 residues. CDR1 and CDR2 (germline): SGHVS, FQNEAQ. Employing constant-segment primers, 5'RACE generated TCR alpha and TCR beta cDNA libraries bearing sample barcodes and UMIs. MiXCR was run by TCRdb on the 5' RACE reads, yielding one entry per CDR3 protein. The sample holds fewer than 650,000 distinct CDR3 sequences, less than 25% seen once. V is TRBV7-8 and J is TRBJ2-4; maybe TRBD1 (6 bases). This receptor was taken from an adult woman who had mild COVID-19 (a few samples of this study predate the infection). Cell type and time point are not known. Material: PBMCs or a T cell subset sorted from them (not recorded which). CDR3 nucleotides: TGTGCCAGCAGCTTAGTGGGAACAGGGAACATTCAGTACTTC. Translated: CASSLVGTGNIQYF.